The next 23 T cell receptor beta chains were all read from a single sample in a study of blood T cell repertoires in COVID-19. Clones were read by immunoSEQ multiplex PCR, and TCRdb kept only the in-frame ones, dropping some. The sample shows just over 300,000 clones, about 91% of them seen only once. The sequenced sample was PBMCs or T cells enriched from blood (not recorded which). Receptors originate from a woman aged 40 to 49 who had recovered from COVID-19.

The chain links TRBV2 to TRBJ1-1; D perhaps matches TRBD1 (6 bases). There are 15 residues in the CDR3. V lost 6 bases, J lost 5 bases, and 19 bases lay in between. The germline V gene has CDR1 SNHLY and CDR2 FYNNEI. As DNA, the CDR3 is TGTGCCAGCAGATTAACAGGGACGACTTTGACTGAAGCTTTCTTT. Translating it yields CASRLTGTTLTEAFF. The full variable domain, in which reference TRBV2 and TRBJ1-1 provide the parts outside the CDR3, is EPEVTQTPSHQVTQMGQEVILRCVPISNHLYFYWYRQILGQKVEFLVSFYNNEISEKSEIFDDQFSVERPDGSNFTLKIRSTKLEDSAMYFCASRLTGTTLTEAFFGQGTRLTVV.

The genes are TRBV14 and TRBJ2-1; weak D call: TRBD2 (6 bases). The germline V gene has CDR1 SGHDN and CDR2 FVKESK. The CDR3 totals 16 residues. V was shortened by 0 bases and J by 0 bases, with 9 bases between the two germline ends. The DNA of the CDR3 is TGTGCCAGCAGCCAAGAGCGGGGCTACTCCTACAATGAGCAGTTCTTC. Translation: CASSQERGYSYNEQFF.

The chain uses TRBV4-3 and TRBJ1-5, with TRBD1 matching 8 bases. Germline CDR1 and CDR2: LGHNA and YSLEER. The CDR3 runs to 14 residues. Unmatched junction bases numbered 6, after V lost 4 bases and J lost 7 bases. The CDR3 DNA reads as TGCGCCAGCAGCCCCGTGGACAGGGTCCAGCCCCAGCATTTT. Its translation is CASSPVDRVQPQHF.

The J gene is TRBJ1-1, the V gene TRBV5-1; tentative D call: TRBD1 (6 bases). Trimming removed 3 bases at V and 1 base at J, with 10 bases between. CDR3 length equals 14 residues. The germline CDR1 and CDR2 sequences are SGHRS and YFSETQ. As DNA, the CDR3 is TGCGCCAGCAGCTCCGGGACACCGAACACTGAAGCTTTCTTT. It codes for CASSSGTPNTEAFF. Variable domain in full (rest from reference TRBV5-1 and TRBJ1-1): KAGVTQTPRYLIKTRGQQVTLSCSPISGHRSVSWYQQTPGQGLQFLFEYFSETQRNKGNFPGRFSGRQFSNSRSEMNVSTLELGDSALYLCASSSGTPNTEAFFGQGTRLTVV.

The J gene is TRBJ2-7, the V gene TRBV21-1; no DNA check was done on the table's D call, TRBD2. TRBV21-1 is labeled a pseudogene. The CDR3 spans 15 residues. The CDR3 reads CASSKLGDTTYEQYF. The CDR3 region has the DNA TGTGCCAGCAGCAAACTCGGGGATACGACCTACGAGCAGTACTTC.

J is TRBJ1-2 and V is TRBV7-2; maybe TRBD1 (5 bases). With 2 bases removed from V and 5 bases from J, the gap between germline ends came to 15 bases. This CDR3 has 15 amino acids. Germline CDR1 reads SGHTA; CDR2 reads FQGNSA. In DNA, the CDR3 is TGTGCCAGCAGCTTACGGGGGGGTCTGCCTTATGGCTACACCTTC. Translation gives CASSLRGGLPYGYTF.

V is TRBV27 and J is TRBJ1-4; maybe TRBD1 (5 bases). The CDR3 has 17 residues. V shed 7 bases and J shed 0 bases, with 18 bases lying between them. CDR1 and CDR2 from the germline V gene are MNHEY and SMNVEV (reference sequence). The CDR3 reads CASTREAGTSTNEKLFF. CDR3 DNA: TGTGCCAGCACCCGGGAGGCAGGGACCTCAACTAATGAAAAACTGTTTTTT. Variable domain in full (rest from reference TRBV27 and TRBJ1-4): EAQVTQNPRYLITVTGKKLTVTCSQNMNHEYMSWYRQDPGLGLRQIYYSMNVEVTDKGDVPEGYKVSRKEKRNFPLILESPSPNQTSLYFCASTREAGTSTNEKLFFGSGTQLSVL.

Only one count was recorded for this clone. The chain employs TRBV19 and TRBJ2-1, with D possibly TRBD2 on 6 matching bases. CDR1 and CDR2 (germline): LNHDA, SQIVND (reference sequence). This CDR3 region has 15 residues. The V end was cut by 7 bases, the J end by 4 bases, with 17 bases between. This chain's CDR3 is CASTPTGTPYNEQFF. The CDR3, as DNA: TGTGCCAGTACCCCAACCGGGACTCCTTACAATGAGCAGTTCTTC.

The chain combines TRBV4-3 with TRBJ2-7, with D possibly matching TRBD2 (6 bases). With 0 bases removed from V and 2 bases from J, the gap between germline ends came to 11 bases. The CDR3 spans 15 residues. Germline values: CDR1 LGHNA, CDR2 YSLEER. The CDR3 protein is CASSQDRDSAYEQYF. Written as DNA, the CDR3 is TGCGCCAGCAGCCAAGATCGGGACTCAGCCTACGAGCAGTACTTC.

This clone appeared once. The chain recombines TRBV10-1 with TRBJ2-1, with TRBD2 matching over 8 bases. J gave up 2 bases and V 5 bases, and 2 bases lay outside the gene matches. CDR3 length: 14 residues. Germline CDR1 WNHNN, CDR2 SYGVQD (reference sequence). The CDR3 nucleotides read TGCGCCAGCAGTACTAGCGGTGCCTACAATGAGCAGTTCTTC. This translates into CASSTSGAYNEQFF.

This chain connects TRBV10-1 to TRBJ2-1; a weak D match, TRBD2 (7 bases). This CDR3 has 15 amino acids. V lost 2 bases to trimming and J lost 8 bases, with 16 bases between them. CDR1 is WNHNN, CDR2 SYGVQD, per germline (reference sequence). In nucleotides, the CDR3 is TGCGCCAGCAGTGAGGGGGGGGCCGGGAATTATGAGCAGTTCTTC. Translated, it gives CASSEGGAGNYEQFF.

This clone was seen only once. The CDR3 sequence: CASSLVGDQETQYF. For the CDR3, the DNA is TGTGCCAGCAGCTTGGTCGGGGACCAAGAGACCCAGTACTTC. The chain recombines TRBV5-8 with TRBJ2-5, with TRBD2 as a possible D gene (5 bases). Germline values: CDR1 SGHTS, CDR2 YDEGEE. Trimming pared 0 bases from V and 0 bases from J, leaving 6 bases between. This CDR3 has 14 residues.

The chain couples TRBV5-1 to TRBJ2-3; TRBD2 matches 9 bases. Germline CDR1 is SGHRS and CDR2 is YFSETQ. V lost 4 bases to trimming and J lost 6 bases; unmatched junction nucleotides: 12. The length of the CDR3 is 16 residues. DNA for the CDR3: TGCGCCAGCAGCCTGGGGGCGGGAGGGCCCGCGGATACGCAGTATTTT. This codes for CASSLGAGGPADTQYF.

This chain links TRBV5-1 with TRBJ2-7; TRBD2 agrees at 13 bases. Looked up from germline, CDR1 is SGHRS and CDR2 is YFSETQ. The CDR3 extends over 16 amino acids. Trimming removed 0 bases from V and 4 bases from J; junction bases left unmatched: 4. This CDR3 is CASSLVGTSGMYEQYF. The CDR3 coding sequence is TGCGCCAGCAGCTTGGTAGGGACTAGCGGGATGTACGAGCAGTACTTC.

The rearrangement uses TRBV7-9 and TRBJ2-5; 10 bases fit TRBD2. The CDR3 is 18 residues long. The V gene end was trimmed by 2 bases and the J gene end by 5 bases; junction bases not matched to a gene: 14. Per the germline V gene, CDR1 is SEHNR and CDR2 is FQNEAQ (reference sequence). CDR3 amino acids: CASSLIGTSVWRSETQYF. The CDR3, as DNA: TGTGCCAGCAGCTTAATCGGGACTAGCGTCTGGCGTTCGGAGACCCAGTACTTC.

The CDR3 DNA follows: TGTGCCAGCAGTTCAACCACAGGGGGCGGTGAAAAACTGTTTTTT. The encoded protein is CASSSTTGGGEKLFF. The chain uses TRBV28 and TRBJ1-4, with 9 nucleotides matching TRBD1. Unmatched junction bases numbered 7, after V lost 4 bases and J lost 7 bases. The germline V gene encodes CDR1 MDHEN and CDR2 SYDVKM. The CDR3 is 15 amino acids.

V gene TRBV7-3 combines with J gene TRBJ1-1, with D tentatively TRBD1 (5 bases). Germline V lookup: CDR1 SGHTA, CDR2 FQGTGA. CDR3 length equals 15 residues. Trimming took off 3 bases at V and 3 bases at J, with 14 bases between the two ends. DNA of the CDR3: TGTGCCAGCAGCTTCCAGGGTGCGGGGCACACTGAAGCTTTCTTT. It encodes CASSFQGAGHTEAFF.

The V and J genes are TRBV7-9 and TRBJ2-1; unclear D gene. The V gene's germline CDR1 is SEHNR and CDR2 FQNEAQ (reference sequence). The V end was cut by 3 bases, the J end by 10 bases, with 13 bases between. This CDR3 is 13 amino acids long. This CDR3 reads CASSFGSFGEQFF. CDR3 nucleotides: TGTGCCAGCAGCTTTGGCTCATTCGGGGAGCAGTTCTTC.

The rearrangement joins TRBV29-1 to TRBJ1-1, with D tentatively TRBD1 (6 bases). CDR3 length: 14 residues. V lost 7 bases, J lost 4 bases, and 19 bases lay in between. CDR1 is SQVTM and CDR2 is ANQGSEA in the germline V gene. In nucleotides, the CDR3 is TGCAGCGCTGCGGACAGAGGATCGGGCACTGAAGCTTTCTTT. This translates into CSAADRGSGTEAFF.

The CDR3 region has the DNA TGTGCCAGCAGCAAAGAGGGACAGGCTCCCTATGGCTACACCTTC. The encoded protein is CASSKEGQAPYGYTF. This chain connects TRBV21-1 to TRBJ1-2; the listed D gene, TRBD1, was not tested against the DNA. TRBV21-1 is flagged as a pseudogene. This CDR3 comprises 15 residues.

This sequence joins TRBV25-1 and TRBJ1-1; maybe TRBD1 (5 bases). Germline V gives CDR1 MGHDK, CDR2 SYGVNS. V was shortened by 3 bases and J by 3 bases, with 8 bases between the two germline ends. The CDR3 covers 13 residues. The CDR3 DNA is TGTGCCAGCAGTGAGGGGGGGTACACTGAAGCTTTCTTT. Its protein is CASSEGGYTEAFF.

V is TRBV2 and J is TRBJ2-2; D possibly corresponds to TRBD1 (5 bases). The V end was cut by 4 bases, the J end by 0 bases, with 9 bases between. The CDR3 consists of 15 residues. Per germline, CDR1 SNHLY and CDR2 FYNNEI. CDR3 protein: CASSATGTNTGELFF. The CDR3 DNA sequence: TGTGCCAGCAGTGCCACAGGAACGAACACCGGGGAGCTGTTTTTT.

Regarding this clone: Distinct nucleotide sequences in the sample also encode this CDR3. The chain has TRBV27 and TRBJ2-7; 8 nucleotides line up with TRBD1. The germline CDR1 and CDR2 sequences are MNHEY and SMNVEV (reference sequence). This CDR3 has 15 residues. V shed 6 bases and J 1 base; nucleotides not matched to a gene: 8. CDR3: CASSLTGTGSYEQYF. CDR3 bases: TGTGCCAGCAGCTTGACCGGGACAGGTTCCTACGAGCAGTACTTC.